This T cell receptor beta chain is drawn from a study of cytomegalovirus exposure and HLA in healthy donors. Note on this clone: The target antigen is unknown.

The germline gives CDR1 MNHEY, CDR2 SMNVEV (reference sequence). The V end lost 0 bases, the J end lost 8 bases, and 13 bases lay between the germline ends. This CDR3 region has 14 residues. The study, taken as a whole, reports: In a later analysis, productive TCRs from donors in an Asian-associated ancestry cluster reportedly carried fewer N-insertions than the cohort mean.

PCR involved 60 Vbeta and 13 Jbeta primers. Libraries were prepared by immunoSEQ multiplex PCR; TCRdb keeps only in-frame clonotypes and omits some of them. The sample includes 150,000 to 200,000 clones, approximately 80% of them seen just once. The chain joins TRBV27 to TRBJ1-1, with D possibly TRBD1 on 6 matching bases. The specimen was PBMCs. This TCR was recovered from a female donor in good health and CMV-seronegative. The CDR3 loop reads CASSLSSPRGEAFF. The DNA of the CDR3 is TGTGCCAGCAGTTTATCCTCCCCCAGGGGCGAAGCTTTCTTT.